Listed below are T cell receptor beta chains from one sample, sequenced in a study of breast tumors, draining lymph nodes, adjacent tissues. TCRdb analysed the multiplex PCR reads with MiXCR anew, one entry per CDR3 protein. The table includes under 85,000 distinct CDR3 sequences, roughly 20% detected once. Input material: axillary lymph node tissue. The receptors come from a female donor with breast cancer. Some clones in this sample may be carry-over from other donors' samples. CDR3s include the opening cysteine and the closing phenylalanine or tryptophan. Each record gives: V gene, CDR3 length, J gene, clone size, D gene, CDR3 DNA, CDR3 protein. The D gene is left open where the match is weak. Some rows mark clone size as missing; the rest say once, few, many or name a class of expanded clone.

v_gene: TRBV4-3; len: 17; j_gene: TRBJ2-2; abundance: -; d_gene: -; CDR3nt: TGCGCCAGCAGCCTGGAATATTCCTCAGGGTGGGCCGGGGAGCTGTTTTTT; CDR3aa: CASSLEYSSGWAGELFF
v_gene: TRBV6-5; len: 16; j_gene: TRBJ2-5; abundance: many; d_gene: TRBD2; CDR3nt: TGTGCCAGCAGCAAACGGCCTAGCGGGAGTGCGGAGACCCAGTACTTC; CDR3aa: CASSKRPSGSAETQYF
v_gene: TRBV9; len: 18; j_gene: TRBJ1-4; abundance: many; d_gene: -; CDR3nt: TGTGCCAGCAGCGTAGAGCCCTCGGGGAGGCGACGGCATGAAAAACTGTTTTTT; CDR3aa: CASSVEPSGRRRHEKLFF
v_gene: TRBV7-2; len: 15; j_gene: TRBJ1-5; abundance: many; d_gene: -; CDR3nt: TGTGCCAGCAGCTTGCAGGGGTCGAGCAATCAGCCCCAGCATTTT; CDR3aa: CASSLQGSSNQPQHF
v_gene: TRBV28; len: 15; j_gene: TRBJ2-7; abundance: many; d_gene: TRBD2; CDR3nt: TGTGCCAGCAGTTTGGGTAGCGGGAGCCTCGACGAGCAGTACTTC; CDR3aa: CASSLGSGSLDEQYF
v_gene: TRBV29-1; len: 12; j_gene: TRBJ2-7; abundance: many; d_gene: -; CDR3nt: TGCAGCGTTGGTCGAGGGGCGGTCGAGCAGTACTTC; CDR3aa: CSVGRGAVEQYF
v_gene: TRBV5-4; len: 16; j_gene: TRBJ2-1; abundance: many; d_gene: -; CDR3nt: TGTGCCAGCAGCCTGGGAGGACTGAGCTCCTACAATGAGCAGTTCTTC; CDR3aa: CASSLGGLSSYNEQFF
v_gene: TRBV12-3/TRBV12-4; len: 14; j_gene: TRBJ1-1; abundance: -; d_gene: -; CDR3nt: TGTGCCAGCAAACAGGGCCGGAGGAGAACTGAAGCTTTCTTT; CDR3aa: CASKQGRRRTEAFF
v_gene: TRBV7-9; len: 13; j_gene: TRBJ1-2; abundance: many; d_gene: -; CDR3nt: TGTGCCAGCAGCCCCGAGGGAAGGCACGGCTACACCTTC; CDR3aa: CASSPEGRHGYTF
v_gene: TRBV15; len: 15; j_gene: TRBJ2-3; abundance: -; d_gene: -; CDR3nt: TGTGCCACCAGCAGAGATCCGACAGGCTCAGATGCGCAGTATTTT; CDR3aa: CATSRDPTGSDAQYF
v_gene: TRBV6-5; len: 12; j_gene: TRBJ2-1; abundance: -; d_gene: -; CDR3nt: TGTGCCAGCAGCCCCGACAGCAATGAGCAGTTCTTC; CDR3aa: CASSPDSNEQFF
v_gene: TRBV4-1; len: 18; j_gene: TRBJ2-1; abundance: many; d_gene: TRBD2; CDR3nt: TGCGCCAGCAGCCAGGGGACTAGCGGGCTCAGCTCCTACAATGAGCAGTTCTTC; CDR3aa: CASSQGTSGLSSYNEQFF
v_gene: TRBV12-3/TRBV12-4; len: 15; j_gene: TRBJ2-1; abundance: -; d_gene: TRBD2; CDR3nt: TGTGCCAGCAGCCCCGGGACTAGCGGGAGAAATGAGCAGTTCTTC; CDR3aa: CASSPGTSGRNEQFF
v_gene: TRBV30; len: 13; j_gene: TRBJ1-4; abundance: few; d_gene: -; CDR3nt: TGTACCTGGAGTAGGGGAACTAATGAAAAACTGTTTTTT; CDR3aa: CTWSRGTNEKLFF
v_gene: TRBV11-2; len: 16; j_gene: TRBJ2-5; abundance: many; d_gene: TRBD1; CDR3nt: TGTGCCAGCAGCTTCTCCCGGACAGGGAATGGAGAGACCCAGTACTTC; CDR3aa: CASSFSRTGNGETQYF
v_gene: TRBV7-9; len: 18; j_gene: TRBJ1-1; abundance: -; d_gene: -; CDR3nt: TGTGCCAGCAGCTTCCTAAGGGGTCGGGGACGGATGAACACTGAAGCTTTCTTT; CDR3aa: CASSFLRGRGRMNTEAFF
v_gene: TRBV4-3; len: 14; j_gene: TRBJ1-2; abundance: many; d_gene: -; CDR3nt: TGCGCCAGCAGCCGTGATGCGGGTAACTATGGCTACACCTTC; CDR3aa: CASSRDAGNYGYTF
v_gene: TRBV10-3; len: 15; j_gene: TRBJ2-7; abundance: many; d_gene: TRBD1; CDR3nt: TGTGCCATCAGTGCCGGGACAGGCTTCTCCTACGAGCAGTACTTC; CDR3aa: CAISAGTGFSYEQYF
v_gene: TRBV24-1; len: 15; j_gene: TRBJ2-7; abundance: once; d_gene: TRBD1; CDR3nt: TGTGCCACCAGTGATGCCGGGACAGGGGCCTACGAGCAGTACTTC; CDR3aa: CATSDAGTGAYEQYF
v_gene: TRBV6-2/TRBV6-3; len: 12; j_gene: TRBJ1-3; abundance: many; d_gene: -; CDR3nt: TGTGCCAGCAGTTATCCTGGAAACACCATATATTTT; CDR3aa: CASSYPGNTIYF
v_gene: TRBV6-1; len: 15; j_gene: TRBJ2-7; abundance: many; d_gene: -; CDR3nt: TGTGCCAGCAGAAATTGGGCAAGGTTGTCCTACGAGCAGTACTTC; CDR3aa: CASRNWARLSYEQYF
v_gene: TRBV2; len: 15; j_gene: TRBJ2-2; abundance: many; d_gene: TRBD1; CDR3nt: TGTGCCAGCAGTCAGGACAGGGTGGGCACCGGGGAGCTGTTTTTT; CDR3aa: CASSQDRVGTGELFF
v_gene: TRBV7-9; len: 14; j_gene: TRBJ1-1; abundance: -; d_gene: -; CDR3nt: TGTGCCAGCAGCTTAGATGGGCAGAACACTGAAGCTTTCTTT; CDR3aa: CASSLDGQNTEAFF
v_gene: TRBV20-1; len: 15; j_gene: TRBJ2-7; abundance: many; d_gene: TRBD2; CDR3nt: TGCAGTGCTAGAATACCGGGACTACAAACCTACGAGCAGTACTTC; CDR3aa: CSARIPGLQTYEQYF
v_gene: TRBV6-1; len: 14; j_gene: TRBJ1-6; abundance: -; d_gene: -; CDR3nt: TGTGCCAGCAGTCAAGACACTAGTAATTCACCCCCCCACTTT; CDR3aa: CASSQDTSNSPPHF
v_gene: TRBV28; len: 15; j_gene: TRBJ2-7; abundance: -; d_gene: -; CDR3nt: TGTGCCAGCAGTCCACCCGGACAGACTACCTACGAGCAGTACTTC; CDR3aa: CASSPPGQTTYEQYF
v_gene: TRBV5-1; len: 15; j_gene: TRBJ2-1; abundance: many; d_gene: -; CDR3nt: TGCGCCAGCAGCACCGAGCTAAACTCCTACAATGAGCAGTTCTTC; CDR3aa: CASSTELNSYNEQFF
v_gene: TRBV20-1; len: 13; j_gene: TRBJ2-5; abundance: many; d_gene: -; CDR3nt: TGCAGTGCTAGAGAAACACTCAGGGAGACCCAGTACTTC; CDR3aa: CSARETLRETQYF
v_gene: TRBV7-8; len: 16; j_gene: TRBJ2-7; abundance: many; d_gene: TRBD1; CDR3nt: TGTGCCAGCAGCCTAGGACAGGGCATAACTTTGCGCGAGCAGTACTTC; CDR3aa: CASSLGQGITLREQYF
v_gene: TRBV5-6; len: 17; j_gene: TRBJ2-3; abundance: -; d_gene: -; CDR3nt: TGTGCCAGCAGCTTGGTTCCAGGGGGGAGCGGCACAGATACGCAGTATTTT; CDR3aa: CASSLVPGGSGTDTQYF
v_gene: TRBV29-1; len: 13; j_gene: TRBJ1-1; abundance: few; d_gene: -; CDR3nt: TGCAGCGTTGTGGACACGGGTTACACTGAAGCTTTCTTT; CDR3aa: CSVVDTGYTEAFF
v_gene: TRBV12-3/TRBV12-4; len: 15; j_gene: TRBJ1-2; abundance: many; d_gene: -; CDR3nt: TGTGCCAGCAGTACCACAGGCGTCGCTAACTATGGCTACACCTTC; CDR3aa: CASSTTGVANYGYTF
v_gene: TRBV19; len: 13; j_gene: TRBJ2-1; abundance: many; d_gene: -; CDR3nt: TGTGCCAGTAGTATCGATCCTTACAATGAGCAGTTCTTC; CDR3aa: CASSIDPYNEQFF
v_gene: TRBV5-1; len: 15; j_gene: TRBJ2-7; abundance: many; d_gene: TRBD1; CDR3nt: TGCGCCAGCAGCGGCCAGACAGGGGGATCCTACGAGCAGTACTTC; CDR3aa: CASSGQTGGSYEQYF
v_gene: TRBV7-9; len: 15; j_gene: TRBJ2-3; abundance: many; d_gene: -; CDR3nt: TGTGCCAGCAGCTTAGGGAGCGGCGGCACAGATACGCAGTATTTT; CDR3aa: CASSLGSGGTDTQYF
v_gene: TRBV12-3/TRBV12-4; len: 14; j_gene: TRBJ1-2; abundance: many; d_gene: -; CDR3nt: TGTGCCAGCAGTTTTGGGCAGGGAAACTATGGCTACACCTTC; CDR3aa: CASSFGQGNYGYTF
v_gene: TRBV13; len: 16; j_gene: TRBJ2-3; abundance: many; d_gene: TRBD1; CDR3nt: TGTGCCAGCAGCCAATTGGCGGGACAGGGTAAAGATACGCAGTATTTT; CDR3aa: CASSQLAGQGKDTQYF
v_gene: TRBV4-2; len: 12; j_gene: TRBJ2-5; abundance: -; d_gene: TRBD2; CDR3nt: TGTGCCAGCGGCCAAACGGGAGGGACCCAGTACTTC; CDR3aa: CASGQTGGTQYF
v_gene: TRBV4-2; len: 17; j_gene: TRBJ2-1; abundance: many; d_gene: -; CDR3nt: TGTGCCAGCAGCCAAGAGCACTTACTCCCTTCCCCCAATGAGCAATTCTTC; CDR3aa: CASSQEHLLPSPNEQFF
v_gene: TRBV10-3; len: 17; j_gene: TRBJ2-7; abundance: many; d_gene: TRBD2; CDR3nt: TGTGCCATCAGTGAAAACCCACTAGCGGGGTCAACCTACGAGCAGTACTTC; CDR3aa: CAISENPLAGSTYEQYF
v_gene: TRBV28; len: 14; j_gene: TRBJ2-1; abundance: few; d_gene: -; CDR3nt: TGTGCCAGCAGCCTTACCCCCCGTTACAATGAGCAGTTCTTC; CDR3aa: CASSLTPRYNEQFF
v_gene: TRBV5-5; len: 14; j_gene: TRBJ2-2; abundance: many; d_gene: -; CDR3nt: TGTGCCAGCAGCTTGGACAGGGATACCGGGGAGCTGTTTTTT; CDR3aa: CASSLDRDTGELFF
v_gene: TRBV6-2/TRBV6-3; len: 15; j_gene: TRBJ2-3; abundance: -; d_gene: -; CDR3nt: TGTGCCAGCAGCAACCTCGACGGACCCACAGATACGCAGTATTTT; CDR3aa: CASSNLDGPTDTQYF
v_gene: TRBV6-4; len: 12; j_gene: TRBJ2-1; abundance: many; d_gene: -; CDR3nt: TGTGCCAGCAGTGTACCGGGATTTGAGCAGTTCTTC; CDR3aa: CASSVPGFEQFF
v_gene: TRBV7-2; len: 15; j_gene: TRBJ1-1; abundance: -; d_gene: -; CDR3nt: TGTGCCAGCAGCTTAGGAATGGGACTGGGCACTGAAGCTTTCTTT; CDR3aa: CASSLGMGLGTEAFF
v_gene: TRBV24-1; len: 14; j_gene: TRBJ2-7; abundance: many; d_gene: -; CDR3nt: TGTGCCACCAGTGACCATATCCGGGGATCCGAGCAGTACTTC; CDR3aa: CATSDHIRGSEQYF
v_gene: TRBV6-1; len: 15; j_gene: TRBJ1-5; abundance: many; d_gene: -; CDR3nt: TGTGCCAGCAGGACCGGCCGGGACACAGATCAGCCCCAGCATTTT; CDR3aa: CASRTGRDTDQPQHF